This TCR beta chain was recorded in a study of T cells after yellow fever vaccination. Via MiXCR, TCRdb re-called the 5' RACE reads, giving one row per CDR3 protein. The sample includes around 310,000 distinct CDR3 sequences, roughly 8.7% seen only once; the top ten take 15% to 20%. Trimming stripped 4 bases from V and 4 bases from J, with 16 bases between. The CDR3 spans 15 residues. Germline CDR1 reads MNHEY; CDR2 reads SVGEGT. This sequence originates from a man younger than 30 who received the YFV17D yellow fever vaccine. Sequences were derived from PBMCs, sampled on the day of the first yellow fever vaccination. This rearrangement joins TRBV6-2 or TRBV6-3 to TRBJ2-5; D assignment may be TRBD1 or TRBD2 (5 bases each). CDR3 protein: CASSSHVQGRETQYF. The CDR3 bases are TGTGCCAGCAGTTCGCACGTTCAGGGACGAGAGACCCAGTACTTC.